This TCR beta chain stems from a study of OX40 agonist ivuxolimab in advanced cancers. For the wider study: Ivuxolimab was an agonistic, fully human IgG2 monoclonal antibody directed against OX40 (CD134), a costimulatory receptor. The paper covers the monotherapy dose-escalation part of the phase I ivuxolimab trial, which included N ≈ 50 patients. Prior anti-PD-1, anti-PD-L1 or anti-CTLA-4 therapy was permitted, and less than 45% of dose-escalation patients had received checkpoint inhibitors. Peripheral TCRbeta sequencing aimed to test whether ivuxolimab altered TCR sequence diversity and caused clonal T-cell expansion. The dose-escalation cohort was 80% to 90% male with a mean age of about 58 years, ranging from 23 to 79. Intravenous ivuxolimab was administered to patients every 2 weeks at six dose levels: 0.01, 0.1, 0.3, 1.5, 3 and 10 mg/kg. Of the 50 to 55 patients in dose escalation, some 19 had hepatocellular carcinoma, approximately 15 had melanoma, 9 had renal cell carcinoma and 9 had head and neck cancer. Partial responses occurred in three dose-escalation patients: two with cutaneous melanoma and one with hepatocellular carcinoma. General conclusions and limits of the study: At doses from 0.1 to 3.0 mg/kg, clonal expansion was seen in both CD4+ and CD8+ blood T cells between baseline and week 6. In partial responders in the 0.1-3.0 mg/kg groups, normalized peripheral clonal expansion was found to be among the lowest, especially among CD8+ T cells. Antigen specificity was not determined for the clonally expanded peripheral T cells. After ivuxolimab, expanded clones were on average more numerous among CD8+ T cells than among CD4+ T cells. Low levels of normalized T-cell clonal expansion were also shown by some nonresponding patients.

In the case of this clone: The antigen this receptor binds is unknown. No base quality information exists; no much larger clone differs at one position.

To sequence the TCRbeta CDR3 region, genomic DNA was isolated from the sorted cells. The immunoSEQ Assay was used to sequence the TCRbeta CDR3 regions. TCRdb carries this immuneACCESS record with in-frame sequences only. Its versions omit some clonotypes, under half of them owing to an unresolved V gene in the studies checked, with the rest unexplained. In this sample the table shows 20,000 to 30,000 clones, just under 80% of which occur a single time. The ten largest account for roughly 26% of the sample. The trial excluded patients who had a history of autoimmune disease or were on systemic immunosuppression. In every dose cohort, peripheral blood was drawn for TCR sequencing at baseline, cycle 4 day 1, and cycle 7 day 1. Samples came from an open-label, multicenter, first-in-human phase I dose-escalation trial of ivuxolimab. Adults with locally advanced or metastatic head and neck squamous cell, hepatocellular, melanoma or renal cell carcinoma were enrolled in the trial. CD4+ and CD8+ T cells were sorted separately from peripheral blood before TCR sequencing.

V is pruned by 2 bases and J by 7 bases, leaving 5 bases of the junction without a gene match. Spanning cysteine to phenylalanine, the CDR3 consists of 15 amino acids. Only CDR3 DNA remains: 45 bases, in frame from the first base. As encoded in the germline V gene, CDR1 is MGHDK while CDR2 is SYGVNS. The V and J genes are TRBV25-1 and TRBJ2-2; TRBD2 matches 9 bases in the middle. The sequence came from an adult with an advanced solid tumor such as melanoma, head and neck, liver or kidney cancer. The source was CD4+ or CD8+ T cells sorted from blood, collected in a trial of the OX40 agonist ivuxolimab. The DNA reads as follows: TGTGCCAGCAGTGAAGCGGGAGGGCCTATCGGGGAGCTGTTTTTT. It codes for CASSEAGGPIGELFF.